The 27 T cell receptor beta chains presented below share a single source sample, sequenced in a study of blood T cell repertoires in COVID-19. Measured with immunoSEQ multiplex PCR; TCRdb has only the in-frame clones, and not every one. The data contain roughly 260,000 clones, 90% to 95% of them singletons. The material sequenced was PBMCs or T cells enriched from blood (not recorded which). The receptors were gathered from a woman aged 18 to 35 who had recovered from COVID-19.

A note on this clone: An end of the junction differs from the germline gene, which may be a read error. The rearrangement links TRBV28 to TRBJ2-3; D unresolved. CDR1 is MDHEN and CDR2 is SYDVKM in the germline V gene. CDR3 length equals 8 residues. CDR3 nucleotides: TGTGCCAGCAGTTTAGGCTCGTTC. Translating gives CASSLGSF.

J is TRBJ1-6 and V is TRBV9; 8 nucleotides line up with TRBD1. V shed 2 bases, J shed 9 bases, and the junction held 4 bases outside the gene matches. From germline, CDR1 is SGDLS and CDR2 YYNGEE. The CDR3 has 14 residues. The DNA of the CDR3 is TGTGCCAGCAGCGTCGGACAGGGACGTTCACCCCTCCACTTT. Its protein product is CASSVGQGRSPLHF.

The rearrangement joins TRBV7-3 to TRBJ2-7; D not resolved. Germline CDR1 reads SGHTA; CDR2 reads FQGTGA. This CDR3 is 13 amino acids long. V was clipped by 4 bases and J by 3 bases, with 10 bases between them. The CDR3 nucleotides are TGTGCCAGCAGCTCCCAACAGTACTACGAGCAGTACTTC. It translates to CASSSQQYYEQYF.

The V call is TRBV9, the J call TRBJ1-2; D not resolved. This CDR3 region has 14 residues. CDR1 SGDLS and CDR2 YYNGEE come from the germline V gene. Between the trimmed V and J ends, which lost 0 bases and 7 bases, there was a span of 13 bases. The CDR3, as DNA: TGTGCCAGCAGCGTAGGGCAGGTAATAGGTGGCTACACCTTC. Translated, it gives CASSVGQVIGGYTF.

The genes are TRBV28 and TRBJ1-2; no definite D call. The V end was cut by 4 bases, the J end by 1 base, with 13 bases between. The CDR3 contains 15 residues. The V gene's germline CDR1 is MDHEN and CDR2 SYDVKM. Here the CDR3 reads CASSSPAENNYGYTF. The CDR3 nucleotides are TGTGCCAGCAGTTCCCCCGCGGAGAATAACTATGGCTACACCTTC.

The chain couples TRBV6-5 to TRBJ1-2, with D perhaps matching TRBD1 (6 bases). CDR3 length: 14 amino acids. V lost 2 bases, J lost 2 bases, and 9 bases lay in between. CDR1 and CDR2 (germline): MNHEY, SVGAGI. The CDR3 sequence: CASSYRTENYGYTF. For the CDR3, the DNA is TGTGCCAGCAGTTACCGGACAGAAAACTATGGCTACACCTTC.

This chain joins TRBV7-2 and TRBJ1-5; 7 nucleotides line up with TRBD1. Germline V lookup: CDR1 SGHTA, CDR2 FQGNSA. The CDR3 covers 15 residues. The trim removed 5 bases at V and 4 bases at J, leaving 8 bases unmatched. Written as DNA, the CDR3 is TGTGCCAGCAGCCGCCTAGGGGGCGGGAATCAGCCCCAGCATTTT. Its protein product is CASSRLGGGNQPQHF.

The chain uses TRBV4-1 and TRBJ2-7; TRBD2 is a possible D gene (6 bases). V was clipped by 4 bases and J by 2 bases, with 18 bases between them. CDR3 length: 16 amino acids. CDR1 is MGHRA, CDR2 YSYEKL, per germline. CDR3 region: CASSPGAGPAPYEQYF. CDR3 sequence (DNA): TGCGCCAGCAGCCCGGGTGCGGGGCCCGCGCCCTACGAGCAGTACTTC.

V gene TRBV9 combines with J gene TRBJ1-2, with TRBD1 matching over 9 bases. The V segment lost 4 bases and the J segment 4 bases; nucleotides outside the gene matches: 8. Germline CDR1 is SGDLS and CDR2 is YYNGEE. The CDR3 loop spans 15 amino acids. The CDR3 loop reads CASSLGQGGSYGYTF. CDR3 in DNA: TGTGCCAGCAGCCTGGGACAGGGCGGGAGCTATGGCTACACCTTC.

J is TRBJ2-3 and V is TRBV2; 8 positions match TRBD1. From germline, CDR1 is SNHLY and CDR2 FYNNEI. Unmatched junction bases numbered 8, after V lost 8 bases and J lost 4 bases. This CDR3 spans 14 amino acids. In DNA, the CDR3 is TGTGCCAGCCTAAGAACGACAGGGGCAGATACGCAGTATTTT. Its translation: CASLRTTGADTQYF.

The chain is built from TRBV6-5 and TRBJ2-7; D might be TRBD1 (5 bases). The CDR3 is made up of 14 amino acids. The V and J ends lost 7 bases and 4 bases respectively, with 17 bases between them. The germline V gene encodes CDR1 MNHEY and CDR2 SVGAGI. CDR3 bases: TGTGCCAGCAACCCCCCCTATAGGGGATACGAGCAGTACTTC. This encodes CASNPPYRGYEQYF.

This chain uses TRBV19 with TRBJ1-1; no clear D gene. Germline CDR1 is LNHDA and CDR2 is SQIVND (reference sequence). This CDR3 region has 12 residues. V lost 5 bases and J 4 bases, leaving 8 bases between the germline ends. Here the CDR3 reads CASSAMSTEAFF. The CDR3 DNA is TGTGCCAGTAGTGCCATGAGCACTGAAGCTTTCTTT.

The chain joins TRBV9 to TRBJ2-3, with 11 positions matching TRBD2. The CDR3 is 15 amino acids. V lost 2 bases to trimming and J lost 6 bases; unmatched junction nucleotides: 5. CDR1 and CDR2 (germline): SGDLS, YYNGEE. CDR3 amino acids: CASSVSGGEGDTQYF. In DNA, the CDR3 is TGTGCCAGCAGCGTTAGCGGGGGGGAAGGGGATACGCAGTATTTT.

The chain employs TRBV10-3 and TRBJ1-1; tentative D call: TRBD1 (5 bases). The CDR3 length is 17 residues. Trimming left V 3 bases short and J 2 bases short, with 19 bases between. Germline values: CDR1 ENHRY, CDR2 SYGVKD. CDR3 sequence reads: CAISEGPQPGLNTEAFF. The CDR3 DNA is TGTGCCATCAGTGAAGGCCCCCAACCGGGACTAAACACTGAAGCTTTCTTT.

The gene calls are TRBV19 and TRBJ2-5, with 9 bases identical to TRBD2. Germline V gene sequence: CDR1 LNHDA, CDR2 SQIVND (reference sequence). There are 14 residues in the CDR3. The trim removed 7 bases at V and 3 bases at J, leaving 6 bases unmatched. The CDR3 coding sequence is TGTGCCAGTATGCTTAGCGGGAGAGAAGAGACCCAGTACTTC. Encoded protein: CASMLSGREETQYF.

This sequence joins TRBV29-1 and TRBJ2-4; D might be TRBD2 (6 bases). Germline V gene lookup returns CDR1 SQVTM and CDR2 ANQGSEA. CDR3 size: 13 residues. V gave up 5 bases and J gave up 10 bases, with 18 bases separating them. The CDR3 region has the DNA TGCAGCGTTATCGGGGGAGGCTTAGGAATTCAGTACTTC. Translated: CSVIGGGLGIQYF.

The chain is built from TRBV11-2 and TRBJ2-5, with TRBD1 matching over 9 bases. Unmatched junction bases numbered 15, after V lost 7 bases and J lost 12 bases. This CDR3 spans 14 amino acids. Germline CDR1 reads SGHAT; CDR2 reads FQNNGV. CDR3 amino acids: CASTRRDRVTREYF. In DNA, the CDR3 is TGTGCCAGCACTCGGCGGGACAGGGTCACCCGGGAGTACTTC. Full variable domain (remainder filled in from reference TRBV11-2 and TRBJ2-5): EAGVAQSPRYKIIEKRQSVAFWCNPISGHATLYWYQQILGQGPKLLIQFQNNGVVDDSQLPKDRFSAERLKGVDSTLKIQPAKLEDSAVYLCASTRRDRVTREYFGPGTRLLVL.

The chain is built from TRBV18 and TRBJ2-3; 12 nucleotides agree with TRBD2. Germline CDR1 KGHSH, CDR2 LQKENI. J was trimmed by 8 bases and V by 2 bases; bases with no gene match: 8. This CDR3 comprises 16 residues. The CDR3 DNA follows: TGTGCCAGCTCACCAAGACTAGCGGGGGAACGGGGTACGCAGTATTTT. Translated: CASSPRLAGERGTQYF.

This CDR3 is CASSQESTGELFF. The CDR3 bases are TGCGCCAGCAGCCAAGAGAGCACCGGGGAGCTGTTTTTT. The genes are TRBV5-1 and TRBJ2-2; D not certain. CDR3 length: 13 residues. With 4 bases removed from V and 4 bases from J, the gap between germline ends came to 8 bases. In germline, CDR1 is SGHRS, CDR2 YFSETQ.

This chain joins TRBV7-3 and TRBJ2-2; 9 bases line up with TRBD1. With 5 bases clipped from V and 3 bases from J, the junction kept 4 bases outside the gene matches. CDR1 SGHTA and CDR2 FQGTGA come from the germline V gene. The CDR3 is 15 residues long. This chain's CDR3 is CASSRGQGYTGELFF. CDR3 nucleotide sequence: TGTGCCAGCAGCAGGGGACAGGGCTACACCGGGGAGCTGTTTTTT. Based on the CDR3 plus reference TRBV7-3 and TRBJ2-2, the full variable domain is GAGVSQTPSNKVTEKGKYVELRCDPISGHTALYWYRQSLGQGPEFLIYFQGTGAADDSGLPNDRFFAVRPEGSVSTLKIQRTERGDSAVYLCASSRGQGYTGELFFGEGSRLTVL.

The chain has TRBV3-1 (or the pseudogene TRBV3-2) and TRBJ1-3, with a tentative D call TRBD1 (6 bases). The CDR3 runs to 18 residues. Per germline, CDR1 LGHDT and CDR2 YNNKEL (reference sequence). The V end lost 1 base, the J end lost 0 bases, and 16 bases lay between the germline ends. The CDR3 DNA reads TGTGCCAGCAGCCAAGGGGGGCCGAGACGCAGCTCTGGAAACACCATATATTTT. Its protein is CASSQGGPRRSSGNTIYF.

The chain employs TRBV10-3 and TRBJ2-5; 8 bases match TRBD2. Trimming at V came to 6 bases and at J to 1 base, leaving 10 bases not matched to a gene. CDR1 is ENHRY and CDR2 is SYGVKD in the germline V gene. This CDR3 has 16 amino acids. CDR3 residues: CAIRDVAGPSQETQYF. The CDR3 DNA sequence: TGTGCCATCAGGGACGTAGCGGGGCCAAGCCAAGAGACCCAGTACTTC.

This chain uses TRBV9 with TRBJ2-2; 8 nucleotides align to TRBD2. Unmatched junction bases numbered 15, after V lost 4 bases and J lost 1 base. This CDR3 is 19 amino acids long. Per the germline V gene, CDR1 is SGDLS and CDR2 is YYNGEE. This CDR3 is CASSSRRGLATVNTGELFF. The DNA of the CDR3 is TGTGCCAGCAGCTCTAGGAGAGGACTAGCAACGGTGAACACCGGGGAGCTGTTTTTT.

J is TRBJ2-5 and V is TRBV7-2; D is possibly TRBD1 (6 bases). The V end lost 6 bases, the J end lost 0 bases, and 14 bases lay between the germline ends. This CDR3 comprises 15 residues. CDR1 is SGHTA, CDR2 FQGNSA, per germline. CDR3 DNA sequence: TGTGCCAGCAGGATTCTAGGACAGTACCAAGAGACCCAGTACTTC. Translating it yields CASRILGQYQETQYF.

V is TRBV9 and J is TRBJ1-2; 8 bases map to TRBD1. CDR3 size: 13 residues. The trim removed 3 bases at V and 6 bases at J, leaving 4 bases unmatched. The germline V gene encodes CDR1 SGDLS and CDR2 YYNGEE. The CDR3 reads CASSEQGAHGYTF. DNA of the CDR3: TGTGCCAGCAGCGAGCAGGGGGCGCATGGCTACACCTTC.

The chain employs TRBV11-2 and TRBJ1-1, with D possibly matching TRBD1 (5 bases). The CDR3 loop spans 14 amino acids. V lost 4 bases, J lost 4 bases, and 13 bases lay in between. CDR1 and CDR2 (germline): SGHAT, FQNNGV. CDR3 DNA: TGTGCCAGCAGCTCCTCCCCAGGGTTCACTGAAGCTTTCTTT. Translating it yields CASSSSPGFTEAFF.

The V call is TRBV7-9, the J call TRBJ1-1; TRBD1 is a possible D gene (6 bases). V shed 5 bases and J shed 9 bases, with 13 bases lying between them. Germline V gene sequence: CDR1 SEHNR, CDR2 FQNEAQ (reference sequence). This CDR3 spans 12 amino acids. CDR3 DNA sequence: TGTGCCAGCAGCCATAACCGGGACAAAGCTTTCTTT. This gives the protein CASSHNRDKAFF.